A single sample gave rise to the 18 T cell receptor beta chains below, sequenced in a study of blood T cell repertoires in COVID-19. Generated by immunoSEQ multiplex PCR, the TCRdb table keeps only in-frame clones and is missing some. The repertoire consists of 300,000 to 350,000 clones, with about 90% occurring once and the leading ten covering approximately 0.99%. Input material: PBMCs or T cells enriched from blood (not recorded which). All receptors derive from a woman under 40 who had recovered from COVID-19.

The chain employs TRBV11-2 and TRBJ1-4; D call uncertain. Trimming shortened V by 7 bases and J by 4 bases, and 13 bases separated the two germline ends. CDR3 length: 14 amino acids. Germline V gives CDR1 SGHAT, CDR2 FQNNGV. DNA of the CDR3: TGTGCCAGCAAGTCGGTGGTGATTAATGAAAAACTGTTTTTT. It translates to CASKSVVINEKLFF.

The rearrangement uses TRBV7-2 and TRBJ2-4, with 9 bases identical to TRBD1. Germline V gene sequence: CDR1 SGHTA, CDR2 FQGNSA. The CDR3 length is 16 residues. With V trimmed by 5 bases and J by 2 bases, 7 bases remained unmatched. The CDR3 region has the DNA TGTGCCAGCAGCCGCCGACAGGGGGTGACCAAAAACATTCAGTACTTC. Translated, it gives CASSRRQGVTKNIQYF.

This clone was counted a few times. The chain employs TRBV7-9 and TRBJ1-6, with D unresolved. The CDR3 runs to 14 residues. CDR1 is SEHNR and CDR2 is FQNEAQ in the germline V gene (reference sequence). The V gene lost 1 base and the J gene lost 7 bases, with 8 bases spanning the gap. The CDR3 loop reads CASSLGTSNSPLHF. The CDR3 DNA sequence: TGTGCCAGCAGCTTAGGTACATCAAATTCACCCCTCCACTTT. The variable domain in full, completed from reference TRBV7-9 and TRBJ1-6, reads DTGVSQNPRHKITKRGQNVTFRCDPISEHNRLYWYRQTLGQGPEFLTYFQNEAQLEKSRLLSDRFSAERPKGSFSTLEIQRTEQGDSAMYLCASSLGTSNSPLHFGNGTRLTVT.

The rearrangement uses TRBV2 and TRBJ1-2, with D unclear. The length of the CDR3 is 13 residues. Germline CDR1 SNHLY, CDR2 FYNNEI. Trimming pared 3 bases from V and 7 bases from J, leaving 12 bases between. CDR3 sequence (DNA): TGTGCCAGCAGTGACCGGGGAGCGGGTGGCTACACCTTC. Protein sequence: CASSDRGAGGYTF. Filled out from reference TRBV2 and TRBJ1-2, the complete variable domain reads EPEVTQTPSHQVTQMGQEVILRCVPISNHLYFYWYRQILGQKVEFLVSFYNNEISEKSEIFDDQFSVERPDGSNFTLKIRSTKLEDSAMYFCASSDRGAGGYTFGSGTRLTVV.

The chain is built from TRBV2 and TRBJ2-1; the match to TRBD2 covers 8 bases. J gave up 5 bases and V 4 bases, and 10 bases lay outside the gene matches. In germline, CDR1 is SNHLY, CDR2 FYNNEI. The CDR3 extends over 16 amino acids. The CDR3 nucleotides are TGTGCCAGCAGTGTCACCGGGACTAGTCGCCACAATGAGCAGTTCTTC. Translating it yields CASSVTGTSRHNEQFF.

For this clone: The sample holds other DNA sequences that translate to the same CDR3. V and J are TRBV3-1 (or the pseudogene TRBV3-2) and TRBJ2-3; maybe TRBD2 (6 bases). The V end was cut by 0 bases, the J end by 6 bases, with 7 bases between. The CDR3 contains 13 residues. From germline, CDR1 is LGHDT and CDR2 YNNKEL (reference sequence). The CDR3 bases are TGTGCCAGCAGCCAAGATCGGGGGGATACGCAGTATTTT. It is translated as CASSQDRGDTQYF.

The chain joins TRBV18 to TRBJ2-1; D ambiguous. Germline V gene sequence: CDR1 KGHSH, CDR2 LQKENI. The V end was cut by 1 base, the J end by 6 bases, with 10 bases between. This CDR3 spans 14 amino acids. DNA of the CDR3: TGTGCCAGCTCACCACTCCTCTCGGGCAATGAGCAGTTCTTC. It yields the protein CASSPLLSGNEQFF.

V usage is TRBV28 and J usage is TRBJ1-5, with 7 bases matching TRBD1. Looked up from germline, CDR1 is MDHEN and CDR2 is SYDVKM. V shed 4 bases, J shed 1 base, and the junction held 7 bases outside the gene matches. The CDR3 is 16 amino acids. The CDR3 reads CASSSPPGQSNQPQHF. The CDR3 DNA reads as TGTGCCAGCAGTTCCCCCCCGGGACAGAGCAATCAGCCCCAGCATTTT.

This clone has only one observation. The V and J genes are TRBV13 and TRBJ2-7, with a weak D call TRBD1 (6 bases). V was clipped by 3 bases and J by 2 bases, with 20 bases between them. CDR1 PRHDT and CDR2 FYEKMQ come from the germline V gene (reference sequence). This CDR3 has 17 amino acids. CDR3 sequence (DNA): TGTGCCAGCAGCTTGAGGTATAAGGGGGACGTGGCCTACGAGCAGTACTTC. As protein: CASSLRYKGDVAYEQYF.

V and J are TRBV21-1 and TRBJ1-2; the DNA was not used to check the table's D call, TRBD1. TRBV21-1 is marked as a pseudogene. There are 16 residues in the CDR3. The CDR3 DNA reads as TGTGCCAGCAGCAAAATGGGCCAACAGGGTGGCTATGGCTACACCTTC. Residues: CASSKMGQQGGYGYTF.

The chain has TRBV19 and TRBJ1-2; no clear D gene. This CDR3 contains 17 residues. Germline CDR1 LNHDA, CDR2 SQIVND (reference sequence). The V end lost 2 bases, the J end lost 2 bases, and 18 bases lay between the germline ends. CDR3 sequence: CASSIYPSQVGNYGYTF. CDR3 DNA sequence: TGTGCCAGTAGTATATATCCGTCGCAGGTTGGGAACTATGGCTACACCTTC. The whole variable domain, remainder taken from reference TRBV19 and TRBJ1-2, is DGGITQSPKYLFRKEGQNVTLSCEQNLNHDAMYWYRQDPGQGLRLIYYSQIVNDFQKGDIAEGYSVSREKKESFPLTVTSAQKNPTAFYLCASSIYPSQVGNYGYTFGSGTRLTVV.

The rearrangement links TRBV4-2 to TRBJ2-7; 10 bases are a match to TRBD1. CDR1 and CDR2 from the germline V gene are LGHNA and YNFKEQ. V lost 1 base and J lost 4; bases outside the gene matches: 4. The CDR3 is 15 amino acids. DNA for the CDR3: TGTGCCAGCAGCCAAGGACAGGGGGCGACGTACGAGCAGTACTTC. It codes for CASSQGQGATYEQYF.

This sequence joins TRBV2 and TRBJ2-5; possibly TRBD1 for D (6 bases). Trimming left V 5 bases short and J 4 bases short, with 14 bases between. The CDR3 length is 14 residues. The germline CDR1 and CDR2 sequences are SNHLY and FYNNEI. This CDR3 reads CASSSQGTRETQYF. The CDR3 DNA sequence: TGTGCCAGCAGTTCCCAGGGGACAAGAGAGACCCAGTACTTC.

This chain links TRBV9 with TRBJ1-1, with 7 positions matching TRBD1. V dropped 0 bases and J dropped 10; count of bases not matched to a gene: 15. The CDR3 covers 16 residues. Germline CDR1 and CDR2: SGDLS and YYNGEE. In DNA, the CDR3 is TGTGCCAGCAGCGTAGAGGCTTCCACGAGGGGGCGTGGAGCTTTCTTT. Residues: CASSVEASTRGRGAFF.

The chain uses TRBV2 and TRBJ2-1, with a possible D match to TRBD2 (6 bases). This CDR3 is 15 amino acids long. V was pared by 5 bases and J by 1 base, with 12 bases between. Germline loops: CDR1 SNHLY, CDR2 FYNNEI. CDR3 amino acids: CASSPGTDSYNEQFF. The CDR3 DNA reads TGTGCCAGCAGTCCCGGGACTGATTCCTACAATGAGCAGTTCTTC.

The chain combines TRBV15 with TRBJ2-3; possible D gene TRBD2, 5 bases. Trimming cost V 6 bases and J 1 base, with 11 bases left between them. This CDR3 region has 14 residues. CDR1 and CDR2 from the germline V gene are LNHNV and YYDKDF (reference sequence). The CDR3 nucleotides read TGTGCCACCAGTCGGGATATGGGCACAGATACGCAGTATTTT. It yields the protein CATSRDMGTDTQYF.

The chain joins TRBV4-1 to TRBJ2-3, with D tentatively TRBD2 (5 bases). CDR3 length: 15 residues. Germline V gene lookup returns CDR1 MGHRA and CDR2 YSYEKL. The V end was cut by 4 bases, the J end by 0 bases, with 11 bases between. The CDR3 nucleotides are TGCGCCAGCAGCCGGGTCGGACTCAGCACAGATACGCAGTATTTT. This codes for CASSRVGLSTDTQYF.

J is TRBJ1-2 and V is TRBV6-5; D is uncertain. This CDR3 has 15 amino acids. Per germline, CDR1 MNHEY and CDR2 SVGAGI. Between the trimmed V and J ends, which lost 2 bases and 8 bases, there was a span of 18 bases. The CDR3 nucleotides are TGTGCCAGCAGTTACAGGGAACCGAGGGTGGGGGGCTACACCTTC. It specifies CASSYREPRVGGYTF.